One sample yielded the 2 T cell receptor beta chains listed below, sequenced in a study of memory CD4+ T cells and cytomegalovirus serostatus (dated by TCRdb to the late 2010s). A FACSAria II was used to sort memory CD4+ T cells, defined as single viable CD3+CD4+CD8-CD45RO+ cells. Library generation was performed with the immunoSEQ multiplex PCR assay. TCRdb took over this immuneACCESS table, retaining in-frame rearrangements with V and J assigned. Such tables are incomplete; in checked studies, under half of the missing clones stem from an unresolved V gene, and the remainder is unexplained. Within this sample are approximately 40,000 clones, with more than 60% of them counted one time only. The top ten clonotypes cover roughly 0.5% of the sample. The sample taken for sequencing was memory CD4+ T cells from blood. These receptors originate from an adult in good health and CMV-seronegative.

This clone was found a few times. The J gene is TRBJ1-5, the V gene TRBV28; no clear D gene. This CDR3 comprises 12 residues. Trimming took off 4 bases at V and 5 bases at J, with 6 bases between the two ends. Per the germline V gene, CDR1 is MDHEN and CDR2 is SYDVKM. The CDR3 loop is CASSYGYQPQHF. DNA of the CDR3: TGTGCCAGCAGTTACGGTTATCAGCCCCAGCATTTT.

The chain combines TRBV18 with TRBJ2-3; no reliable D call. This CDR3 has 16 residues. The germline V and J ends were trimmed by 2 bases and 5 bases, with 17 bases remaining between them. Per the germline V gene, CDR1 is KGHSH and CDR2 is LQKENI. CDR3: CASSPTTMGSRDTQYF. The CDR3 DNA follows: TGTGCCAGCTCACCAACCACTATGGGATCGCGAGATACGCAGTATTTT. Looking up the rest from reference TRBV18 and TRBJ2-3 gives the full variable domain: NAGVMQNPRHLVRRRGQEARLRCSPMKGHSHVYWYRQLPEEGLKFMVYLQKENIIDESGMPKERFSAEFPKEGPSILRIQQVVRGDSAAYFCASSPTTMGSRDTQYFGPGTRLTVL.